This TCR beta chain was captured in a study of T-cell reconstitution after alpha-beta-depleted transplantation in children. This clonotype was detected many times. Its antigen is not identified. Unique molecular identifiers were incorporated into the prepared TCRbeta library. TCRdb called the PCR reads again in MiXCR, with one record for every CDR3 protein. The table shows 200,000 or so distinct CDR3 sequences, with about 7% occurring only once. Trimming took 1 base from V and 4 from J; bases not matched to a gene: 5. The CDR3 length is 15 residues. The germline V gene has CDR1 LGHNA and CDR2 YSLEER. Study outcomes and limitations: Counts and diversity of T cells one year after transplant came mostly from newly produced T cells. Reports say that about two months after transplant, the alpha-beta T cells came out of several hundred graft clones that had expanded. From surviving recipient T cells and thymic progenitors came the high day-60 TCRbeta diversity observed in some patients.

The receptor was isolated from a boy aged 2 to 10 with acute lymphoblastic leukemia, due to receive a stem cell transplant. This chain links TRBV4-3 with TRBJ2-7; TRBD1 matches 9 bases. The sample was PBMCs, taken before TCRalphabeta/CD19-depleted stem cell transplant. CDR3 in amino acids: CASSQGDRDLYEQYF. DNA of the CDR3: TGCGCCAGCAGCCAAGGGGACAGGGACTTGTACGAGCAGTACTTC.